This passage covers 31 T cell receptor beta chains from one sample sequenced in a study of T cell clonality in common variable immunodeficiency. This table comes from immunoSEQ multiplex PCR, and its TCRdb copy is limited to in-frame clones, with some not included. Altogether about 66,000 clones were found in the sample, and no singletons occur. Input material: peripheral blood mononuclear cells. All receptors come from a person between 18 and 75 years old in good health.

On this clone: A junction boundary mismatches the germline segment, possibly from a read error. Read sequence stops 3 residues before the CDR3 end, and the germline J gene provides the missing end. The chain uses TRBV7-8 and TRBJ2-7; D might be TRBD1 or TRBD2, each matching 5 bases. The V gene's germline CDR1 is SGHVS and CDR2 FQNEAQ. The CDR3 is 16 residues long. The CDR3 DNA, read in part, is TGTGCCAACAGCCCTTCCCGGAGGCAGGGTGCCTACGAG. Protein sequence: CANSPSRRQGAYE. The entire CDR3 is CANSPSRRQGAYEQYF.

There are many counts of this clone. The part of the CDR3 DNA that was read is TGTGCCAGCAGCGTAGCTACGGGACAGGGGGTTTCTGGAAACACC. It codes for CASSVATGQGVSGNT. The complete CDR3 reads CASSVATGQGVSGNTIYF. The V and J genes are TRBV9 and TRBJ1-3, with TRBD1 identical over 11 bases. The observed sequence ends 3 residues before the CDR3 terminus, with the missing tail filled in from the germline J gene. This CDR3 contains 18 residues. Unmatched junction bases numbered 6, after V lost 0 bases and J lost 1 base. Germline V lookup: CDR1 SGDLS, CDR2 YYNGEE.

This clone was found many times. The read terminates 3 residues ahead of where the CDR3 ends, so the germline J gene completes it. This rearrangement joins TRBV20-1 to TRBJ1-1; D is unclear. The CDR3 length is 12 residues. The V gene's germline CDR1 is DFQATT and CDR2 SNEGSKA (reference sequence). The CDR3 DNA, read in part, is TGCAGTGCTATCGACTGGAAAAGAGGA. Its protein is CSAIDWKRG. In full, the CDR3 reads CSAIDWKRGAFF.

Note on this clone: The read falls 3 residues short of the CDR3 end, and the missing part is taken from the germline J gene. The rearrangement uses TRBV7-8 and TRBJ2-3, with 10 bases that match TRBD2. Germline loops: CDR1 SGHVS, CDR2 FQNEAQ. The V segment lost 1 base and the J segment 5 bases; nucleotides outside the gene matches: 6. The CDR3 runs 16 residues. The CDR3 loop reads CASSLVSGGAKDTQYF. The CDR3 DNA, read in part, is TGTGCCAGCAGCTTAGTGAGCGGGGGGGCAAAAGATACG.

This clone was picked up many times. The read ends 3 residues before the CDR3 terminus; that terminus is restored from the germline J gene. The chain has TRBV10-3 and TRBJ2-1; D perhaps matches TRBD2 (6 bases). The germline V gene has CDR1 ENHRY and CDR2 SYGVKD. The CDR3 has 13 amino acids. Trimming removed 5 bases at V and 9 bases at J, with 14 bases between. The CDR3 loop is CAISLASPFEQFF. The sequenced CDR3 bases are TGTGCCATCAGTCTAGCGTCCCCTTTTGAG.

Many counts were recorded for this clone. The CDR3 loop is CASSLVNSNTGELFF. Incomplete CDR3 DNA: TGTGCCAGCTCACTGGTAAACTCGAACACCGGGGAG. The gene calls are TRBV18 and TRBJ2-2, with no clear D. The read is 3 residues too short to cover the CDR3 end, so that end is filled in from the germline J gene. The CDR3 consists of 15 residues. Germline V gene sequence: CDR1 KGHSH, CDR2 LQKENI. Trimming removed 4 bases at V and 0 bases at J, with 9 bases between.

This clone was observed many times. The read halts 3 residues ahead of the CDR3 end, with the missing end drawn from the germline J gene. The chain couples TRBV2 to TRBJ2-7; TRBD2 is a possible D gene (5 bases). The CDR3 is 15 amino acids. Trimming removed 4 bases at V and 0 bases at J, with 13 bases between. Germline lookup yields CDR1 SNHLY and CDR2 FYNNEI. CDR3 region: CASSGQRTYSYEQYF. CDR3 bases read: TGTGCCAGCAGTGGCCAGCGGACCTACTCCTACGAG.

The table lists this clone with many counts. Read sequence stops 3 residues before the CDR3 end, and the germline J gene provides the missing end. The chain recombines TRBV9 with TRBJ2-7; tentative D call: TRBD2 (6 bases). V was shortened by 3 bases and J by 5 bases, with 15 bases between the two germline ends. The germline gives CDR1 SGDLS, CDR2 YYNGEE. The CDR3 is 14 residues long. The sequenced part of the CDR3 DNA is TGTGCCAGCAGCGCTTATGGGTGGGGGGACGAG. The encoded protein is CASSAYGWGDE. The whole CDR3 protein is CASSAYGWGDEQYF.

This clone has ten or more counts. The CDR3 goes on 3 residues after the read ends, and that part is filled in from the germline J gene. This rearrangement joins TRBV6-1 to TRBJ2-3, with D unclear. With 1 base removed from V and 0 bases from J, the gap between germline ends came to 8 bases. The germline V gene encodes CDR1 MNHNS and CDR2 SASEGT. CDR3 length: 15 amino acids. Here the CDR3 reads CASSEEWQSTDTQYF. The DNA read from the CDR3 is TGTGCCAGCAGTGAAGAATGGCAGAGCACAGATACG.

This clone was observed many times. The read stops 3 residues short of the end of the CDR3; the missing end is completed from the germline J gene. The gene calls are TRBV6-2 or TRBV6-3 and TRBJ2-5; 10 bases agree with TRBD2. CDR3 size: 16 residues. V lost 5 bases and J lost 1; bases outside the gene matches: 7. CDR1 and CDR2 (germline): MNHEY, SVGEGT. CDR3 DNA (partial): TGTGCCAGCAGTAGCCTGGGACTAGCGAGCCAAGAGACC. It specifies CASSSLGLASQET. The entire CDR3 protein is CASSSLGLASQETQYF.

This clone was seen ten or more times. The CDR3 end lies 3 residues beyond the end of the read and is filled in from the germline J gene. V gene TRBV5-6 combines with J gene TRBJ2-1; 11 bases line up with TRBD2. J lost 7 bases, V lost 3 bases, and 6 bases had no gene match. Germline CDR1 SGHDT, CDR2 YYEEEE. This CDR3 spans 15 amino acids. The CDR3 region is CASSSLAGAKNEQFF. CDR3 DNA, as far as it was read: TGTGCCAGCAGCTCACTAGCGGGGGCAAAAAATGAG.

The table lists this clone with many counts. Read data end 3 residues before the CDR3 end; the end is taken from the germline J gene. The chain combines TRBV19 with TRBJ2-7; a possible D gene is TRBD1 (6 bases). The CDR3 extends over 14 amino acids. Germline V gives CDR1 LNHDA, CDR2 SQIVND (reference sequence). V gave up 1 base and J gave up 3 bases, with 10 bases separating them. CDR3 sequence reads: CASSIAGEIYEQYF. The covered CDR3 bases are TGTGCCAGTAGTATAGCAGGGGAGATCTACGAG.

This clone was counted ten times or more. Sequencing ends 3 residues short of the CDR3 end; the germline J gene provides the rest. V is TRBV20-1 and J is TRBJ2-3; 7 bases line up with TRBD2. V was pared by 5 bases and J by 0 bases, with 5 bases of the junction left unmatched. Germline V gene lookup returns CDR1 DFQATT and CDR2 SNEGSKA (reference sequence). CDR3 length: 14 residues. CDR3 loop: CSAAGTTSTDTQYF. CDR3 bases read: TGCAGTGCTGCCGGGACTACTAGCACAGATACG.

This clone was detected ten times or more. The read ends 3 residues shy of where the CDR3 ends; the end is completed using the germline J gene. The rearrangement joins TRBV9 to TRBJ2-3; TRBD2 is a possible D gene (6 bases). Germline loops: CDR1 SGDLS, CDR2 YYNGEE. Trimming stripped 3 bases from V and 1 base from J, with 12 bases between. The CDR3 consists of 15 residues. The CDR3 loop is CASSAEGLRTDTQYF. CDR3 DNA, as far as it was read: TGTGCCAGCAGCGCGGAGGGGCTGCGCACAGATACG.

This clone was detected ten times or more. The CDR3 is cut off 3 residues early in the read; its end comes from the germline J gene. The V gene is TRBV5-1, the J gene TRBJ2-2; weak D call: TRBD1 (5 bases). V was clipped by 2 bases and J by 0 bases, with 11 bases between them. Germline CDR1 is SGHRS and CDR2 is YFSETQ. The CDR3 sequence is 16 residues long. The CDR3 is CASSLGRAANTGELFF. The part of the CDR3 DNA that was read is TGCGCCAGCAGCTTAGGCAGGGCGGCGAACACCGGGGAG.

In its sample, this clone was seen many times. The CDR3 sequence is CASSYSGAQYF. The CDR3 bases that were read are TGTGCCAGCAGTTATAGCGGGGCT. This chain uses TRBV2 with TRBJ2-4; the match to TRBD2 covers 8 bases. Coverage ceases 3 residues before the CDR3 finishes, and the germline J gene fills in the end. The CDR3 has 11 amino acids. CDR1 and CDR2 (germline): SNHLY, FYNNEI.

The CDR3 here is CASSLGASTEAFF. Incomplete CDR3 DNA: TGCGCCAGCAGCTTGGGTGCGAGCACTGAA. The chain combines TRBV5-1 with TRBJ1-1; unclear D gene. The read ends 3 residues early relative to the CDR3; the germline J gene fills the gap. This CDR3 region has 13 residues. Trimming left V 0 bases short and J 4 bases short, with 7 bases between. The V gene's germline CDR1 is SGHRS and CDR2 YFSETQ.

This clone has a count of ten or more. The read terminates 3 residues before the CDR3 end, so the remaining end is supplied by the germline J gene. This rearrangement joins TRBV29-1 to TRBJ2-4; 7 positions match TRBD2. In germline, CDR1 is SQVTM, CDR2 ANQGSEA. V lost 4 bases, J lost 1 base, and 4 bases stayed unmatched. CDR3 length: 14 residues. Incomplete CDR3 DNA: TGCAGCGTTGTGTTTAGCGGGGCCAAAAACATT. This codes for CSVVFSGAKNI. The full CDR3 protein reads CSVVFSGAKNIQYF.

This clone was seen many times. The CDR3 end falls 3 residues outside the read, so it is completed with the germline J gene. J is TRBJ1-6 and V is TRBV14, with D unclear. This CDR3 region has 16 residues. V lost 1 base, J lost 4 bases, and 11 bases lay in between. Germline CDR1 and CDR2: SGHDN and FVKESK. The CDR3 region is CASSQVTRGYNSPLHF. The DNA read from the CDR3 is TGTGCCAGCAGCCAAGTCACACGGGGATATAATTCACCC.

This clone was observed at least ten times. The read comes to an end 3 residues before the CDR3 does, leaving the germline J gene to fill in the end. The chain employs TRBV20-1 and TRBJ1-5; TRBD1 matches 9 bases. V shed 5 bases, J shed 3 bases, and the junction held 8 bases outside the gene matches. The V gene's germline CDR1 is DFQATT and CDR2 SNEGSKA (reference sequence). This CDR3 contains 15 residues. The sequenced part of the CDR3 DNA is TGCAGTGCTGTTATAGGGACAGGGAACAATCAGCCC. Translation: CSAVIGTGNNQP. The CDR3 reads in full as CSAVIGTGNNQPQHF.

This clone was detected many times. The read terminates 3 residues ahead of where the CDR3 ends, so the germline J gene completes it. This chain uses TRBV28 with TRBJ2-3, with 14 bases aligning to TRBD2. In germline, CDR1 is MDHEN, CDR2 SYDVKM. V trimming: 5 bases; J trimming: 6 bases; junction bases outside the gene matches: 7. This CDR3 has 16 amino acids. The DNA read from the CDR3 is TGTGCCAGCAGTCAAGGGGGACTAGCGGGAGCGGATACG. It yields the protein CASSQGGLAGADT. The entire CDR3 protein is CASSQGGLAGADTQYF.

The sample holds many counts of this clone. Coverage ceases 3 residues before the CDR3 finishes, and the germline J gene fills in the end. The genes are TRBV2 and TRBJ2-7; TRBD1 matches at 8 bases. Trimming took 5 bases from V and 3 from J; bases not matched to a gene: 6. Germline V gene lookup returns CDR1 SNHLY and CDR2 FYNNEI. This CDR3 region has 14 residues. The CDR3 here is CASSRADRDYEQYF. CDR3 bases read: TGTGCCAGCAGTCGAGCGGACAGGGACTACGAG. Drawing the rest from reference TRBV2 and TRBJ2-7, the complete variable domain is EPEVTQTPSHQVTQMGQEVILRCVPISNHLYFYWYRQILGQKVEFLVSFYNNEISEKSEIFDDQFSVERPDGSNFTLKIRSTKLEDSAMYFCASSRADRDYEQYFGPGTRLTVT.

At least ten counts were recorded for this clone. The CDR3 sequence is CASSFTTGRTDTQYF. The DNA read from the CDR3 is TGTGCCAGCAGCTTTACGACAGGGAGGACAGATACG. V is TRBV5-6 and J is TRBJ2-3; D may be TRBD1 (7 bases). Read coverage stops 3 residues before the CDR3 terminus; the germline J gene supplies the remainder. The ends were cut back, 2 bases at V and 3 bases at J, with 13 bases in the middle. Germline V gene lookup returns CDR1 SGHDT and CDR2 YYEEEE. The CDR3 runs to 15 residues.

Worth noting for this clone: The read stops 3 residues short of the end of the CDR3; the missing end is completed from the germline J gene. V gene TRBV5-1 combines with J gene TRBJ2-7; 9 bases fit TRBD1. Germline assignment: CDR1 SGHRS and CDR2 YFSETQ. V gave up 3 bases and J gave up 5 bases; unmatched junction bases: 6. The CDR3 length is 14 residues. CDR3 in amino acids: CASSWGTGSNEQYF. The covered CDR3 bases are TGCGCCAGCAGCTGGGGGACAGGGTCCAACGAG.

This clone showed up many times. Read sequence stops 3 residues before the CDR3 end, and the germline J gene provides the missing end. V is TRBV18 and J is TRBJ2-3; D is perhaps TRBD2 (6 bases). CDR1 is KGHSH and CDR2 is LQKENI in the germline V gene. V was shortened by 3 bases and J by 6 bases, with 19 bases between the two germline ends. The CDR3 runs to 16 residues. CDR3 protein: CASSPPGTDAVDTQYF. The DNA read from the CDR3 is TGTGCCAGCTCACCCCCGGGGACTGACGCTGTTGATACG.

This clone was detected ten times or more. The sequenced fragment ends 3 residues before the CDR3 boundary, so the rest is inferred from the germline J gene. The chain uses TRBV27 and TRBJ1-5; tentative D call: TRBD1 (5 bases). Trimming stripped 0 bases from V and 3 bases from J, with 9 bases between. The V gene's germline CDR1 is MNHEY and CDR2 SMNVEV (reference sequence). CDR3 length: 15 residues. CDR3 bases read: TGTGCCAGCAGTTTATCCAGGGAGGTCAATCAGCCC. Protein sequence: CASSLSREVNQP. The entire CDR3 is CASSLSREVNQPQHF.

This clone was observed at least ten times. The read ends 3 residues before the CDR3 terminus; that terminus is restored from the germline J gene. This chain connects TRBV7-7 to TRBJ2-2, with D possibly matching TRBD2 (5 bases). V was pared by 4 bases and J by 0 bases, with 15 bases between. Germline V lookup: CDR1 SSHAT, CDR2 FNYEAQ (reference sequence). There are 17 residues in the CDR3. CDR3 protein: CASSSTPGSTNTGELFF. CDR3 DNA (partial): TGTGCCAGCAGCTCAACGCCGGGGAGCACGAACACCGGGGAG. Based on the CDR3 plus reference TRBV7-7 and TRBJ2-2, the full variable domain is GAGVSQSPRYKVTKRGQDVTLRCDPISSHATLYWYQQALGQGPEFLTYFNYEAQPDKSGLPSDRFSAERPEGSISTLTIQRTEQRDSAMYRCASSSTPGSTNTGELFFGEGSRLTVL.

There are many counts of this clone. From the germline J gene comes the end of the CDR3, since the read stops 3 residues before it. This chain uses TRBV7-8 with TRBJ2-3; 9 nucleotides match TRBD2. With 7 bases clipped from V and 2 bases from J, the junction kept 7 bases outside the gene matches. This CDR3 has 15 residues. From germline, CDR1 is SGHVS and CDR2 FQNEAQ. CDR3 bases read: TGTGCCAGCATCCCTAGCGGGGACCTCACAGATACG. Protein: CASIPSGDLTDT. The CDR3 reads in full as CASIPSGDLTDTQYF.

This clone was seen at least ten times. Read data end 3 residues before the CDR3 end; the end is taken from the germline J gene. J is TRBJ2-3 and V is TRBV30; 7 bases are shared with TRBD2. V lost 2 bases to trimming and J lost 6 bases; unmatched junction nucleotides: 11. This CDR3 region has 15 residues. The germline V gene has CDR1 GTSNPN and CDR2 SVGIG (reference sequence). CDR3 in amino acids: CAWSTGGRTWDTQYF. Incomplete CDR3 DNA: TGTGCCTGGAGTACGGGGGGACGAACCTGGGATACG.

This clone showed up many times. The observed sequence ends 3 residues before the CDR3 terminus, with the missing tail filled in from the germline J gene. The chain has TRBV20-1 and TRBJ1-1; TRBD1 matches at 9 bases. Germline V gene sequence: CDR1 DFQATT, CDR2 SNEGSKA (reference sequence). The CDR3 length is 15 residues. CDR3 amino acids: CSAIRDRVASSSAFF. The CDR3 DNA, read in part, is TGCAGTGCTATCCGGGACAGGGTGGCGTCTTCATCG.

This clone was counted ten times or more. The read is 3 residues too short to cover the CDR3 end, so that end is filled in from the germline J gene. V usage is TRBV14 and J usage is TRBJ1-3, with D tentatively TRBD1 (5 bases). This CDR3 comprises 16 residues. The ends were cut back, 2 bases at V and 0 bases at J, with 11 bases in the middle. Germline CDR1 reads SGHDN; CDR2 reads FVKESK. CDR3 DNA (partial): TGTGCCAGCAGCCAACTCAGGGCGAGCTCTGGAAACACC. Residues: CASSQLRASSGNT. The whole CDR3 is CASSQLRASSGNTIYF.